This T cell receptor (beta chain) is from a study of Graves' ophthalmopathy and Graves' hyperthyroidism. Across the study: No progression to ophthalmopathy over 18 months defined stable hyperthyroidism.

Researchers took RNA transcripts and amplified TCR beta CDR3 regions from them. The library came from an HTBI-primed first-round RT-PCR and a second-round multiplex PCR. TCRdb re-derived calls from the multiplex PCR reads in MiXCR, one entry per CDR3 protein. The table shows about 550,000 distinct CDR3 sequences, with under 45% occurring only once. Included hyperthyroidism patients were aged 18 to 65 and newly diagnosed (under 2 months' duration). Exclusion criteria comprised other autoimmune diseases, uncontrolled infections, pregnancy or lactation in patients. Points on this clonotype: The junction differs from germline at one of its ends, possibly a read error.

Germline V gives CDR1 SGHRS, CDR2 YFSETQ. This CDR3 is 15 amino acids long. This chain uses TRBV5-1 with TRBJ1-1; D perhaps matches TRBD1 (5 bases). The receptor was isolated from an adult man with Graves' hyperthyroidism. The sample comprised peripheral blood or thyroid tissue (not recorded which). CDR3 region: CASSNRGSFNTEAFF. The CDR3 DNA sequence: TGTGCCAGCAGCAACCGGGGGTCTTTTAACACTGAAGCTTTCTTT.